The 25 T cell receptor beta chains listed next were all sequenced from one sample in a study of T cells in Graves' hyperthyroidism and ophthalmopathy. Amplification yielded TCR beta CDR3 regions, with RNA transcripts as the source. With the HTBI primer set, the TCR CDR3 went through a first round of RT-PCR. TCRdb called the multiplex PCR reads again in MiXCR, with one record for every CDR3 protein. The table includes about 770,000 distinct CDR3 sequences, about 17% detected once. Sequencing used blood. These receptors were obtained from a woman between 50 and 59 years old with Graves' hyperthyroidism that later progressed to Graves' ophthalmopathy.

Ten or more counts support this clonotype. The rearrangement joins TRBV2 to TRBJ2-2; 8 bases map to TRBD1. V dropped 6 bases and J dropped 5; count of bases not matched to a gene: 8. In germline, CDR1 is SNHLY, CDR2 FYNNEI. The CDR3 is 15 residues long. In nucleotides, the CDR3 is TGTGCCAGCAGGGTTCGGACAGGGAGTACCGGGGAGCTGTTTTTT. It is translated as CASRVRTGSTGELFF.

This clonotype was counted at least ten times. DNA of the CDR3: TGTGCCAGCAGCCAAGATCGGAATGAGCAGTTCTTC. This encodes CASSQDRNEQFF. The V call is TRBV3-1, the J call TRBJ2-1; unclear D gene. CDR1 and CDR2 (germline): LGHDT, YNNKEL (reference sequence). Trimming removed 0 bases at V and 7 bases at J, with 4 bases between. CDR3 length: 12 amino acids.

The table lists this clonotype with many counts. The CDR3 here is CASSLNRVTEAFF. DNA of the CDR3: TGTGCCAGCAGCCTTAACAGGGTCACTGAAGCTTTCTTT. This chain connects TRBV7-2 to TRBJ1-1; weak D call: TRBD1 (6 bases). The CDR3 extends over 13 amino acids. In germline, CDR1 is SGHTA, CDR2 FQGNSA. V shed 5 bases and J shed 4 bases, with 11 bases lying between them.

This clonotype was picked up a small number of times. This rearrangement joins TRBV6-1 to TRBJ1-2; D is undetermined. The CDR3 is 15 amino acids. The germline gives CDR1 MNHNS, CDR2 SASEGT. The V and J ends lost 2 bases and 2 bases respectively, with 12 bases between them. This CDR3 reads CASSEPGMGNYGYTF. CDR3 coding DNA: TGTGCCAGCAGTGAACCCGGGATGGGGAACTATGGCTACACCTTC.

This clonotype came up a few times. This chain joins TRBV19 and TRBJ1-1; D ambiguous. Trimming took 7 bases from V and 5 from J, leaving 17 bases between them. Germline V gene data show CDR1 as LNHDA and CDR2 as SQIVND (reference sequence). This CDR3 comprises 14 residues. The chain's CDR3 is CASTPVGIWTEAFF. CDR3 DNA: TGTGCCAGTACCCCAGTTGGGATTTGGACTGAAGCTTTCTTT.

This clonotype was counted many times. V usage is TRBV12-3 or TRBV12-4 and J usage is TRBJ1-5, with D perhaps matching TRBD1 (5 bases). The CDR3 runs 14 residues. Between the trimmed V and J ends, which lost 5 bases and 0 bases, there was a span of 8 bases. CDR3 sequence (DNA): TGTGCCAGCAGTGGACACTATAGCAATCAGCCCCAGCATTTT. It encodes CASSGHYSNQPQHF.

This clonotype was seen at least ten times. The chain joins TRBV11-2 to TRBJ2-5, with D unclear. Per the germline V gene, CDR1 is SGHAT and CDR2 is FQNNGV. Trimming removed 1 base at V and 10 bases at J, with 16 bases between. The CDR3 has 14 residues. CDR3 region: CASSLGATSGDQYF. The CDR3 coding sequence is TGTGCCAGCAGCTTAGGGGCTACCTCCGGAGACCAGTACTTC. The full variable domain, in which reference TRBV11-2 and TRBJ2-5 provide the parts outside the CDR3, is EAGVAQSPRYKIIEKRQSVAFWCNPISGHATLYWYQQILGQGPKLLIQFQNNGVVDDSQLPKDRFSAERLKGVDSTLKIQPAKLEDSAVYLCASSLGATSGDQYFGPGTRLLVL.

This clonotype was seen ten or more times. Here the CDR3 DNA reads TGTGCCAGCAGCCAAGATCGGGGACAGGGGGCGAAGGGCACTGAAGCTTTCTTT. This encodes CASSQDRGQGAKGTEAFF. The chain links TRBV3-1 to TRBJ1-1, with 12 positions matching TRBD1. The V gene's germline CDR1 is LGHDT and CDR2 YNNKEL (reference sequence). The CDR3 extends over 18 amino acids. V lost 0 bases, J lost 4 bases, and 9 bases stayed unmatched.

This clonotype was counted many times. The chain is built from TRBV30 and TRBJ2-7; D not certain. This CDR3 region has 13 residues. V was shortened by 0 bases and J by 1 base, with 7 bases between the two germline ends. Per the germline V gene, CDR1 is GTSNPN and CDR2 is SVGIG (reference sequence). The CDR3 DNA reads TGTGCCTGGAGTGTACCTGTTTCCTACGAGCAGTACTTC. It yields the protein CAWSVPVSYEQYF.

The chain recombines TRBV7-9 with TRBJ1-6; a possible D gene is TRBD1 (5 bases). V was clipped by 2 bases and J by 7 bases, with 9 bases between them. CDR3 length: 14 residues. The V gene's germline CDR1 is SEHNR and CDR2 FQNEAQ (reference sequence). The CDR3 coding sequence is TGTGCCAGCAGCTTACCGGGGCCGAATTCACCCCTCCACTTT. Translating gives CASSLPGPNSPLHF.

This clonotype was seen more than once but under ten times. V and J are TRBV4-2 and TRBJ1-2; D is perhaps TRBD1 (6 bases). This CDR3 is built from 13 residues. The germline V gene encodes CDR1 LGHNA and CDR2 YNFKEQ. Trimming took 0 bases from V and 8 from J, leaving 10 bases between them. CDR3 protein: CASSQEGGAGYTF. The CDR3 nucleotides are TGTGCCAGCAGCCAAGAAGGGGGGGCGGGCTACACCTTC.

The genes are TRBV19 and TRBJ1-5; a weak D match, TRBD1 (6 bases). CDR3 size: 17 residues. Germline V gene data show CDR1 as LNHDA and CDR2 as SQIVND (reference sequence). V lost 7 bases and J lost 6, with 25 bases in between. The CDR3 here is CASTPIGGQGGVQPQHF. The CDR3 DNA reads as TGTGCCAGTACCCCTATAGGGGGGCAGGGTGGCGTTCAGCCCCAGCATTTT.

This clonotype was seen at least ten times. This chain connects TRBV12-3 or TRBV12-4 to TRBJ2-7; 11 bases fit TRBD1. Unmatched junction bases numbered 8, after V lost 5 bases and J lost 5 bases. CDR3 length: 15 amino acids. The CDR3 sequence: CASSPGTGGIDEQYF. CDR3 nucleotides: TGTGCCAGCAGTCCCGGGACAGGGGGGATCGACGAGCAGTACTTC.

V is TRBV10-3 and J is TRBJ2-5; a weak D match, TRBD2 (5 bases). Trimming cost V 3 bases and J 11 bases, with 10 bases left between them. The CDR3 is 11 amino acids. The germline V gene encodes CDR1 ENHRY and CDR2 SYGVKD. CDR3 nucleotide sequence: TGTGCCATCAGTGACCAGGAGGCGCAGTACTTC. As protein: CAISDQEAQYF.

This clonotype was counted between two and nine times. The rearrangement uses TRBV19 and TRBJ1-5; TRBD1 matches at 7 bases. CDR1 and CDR2 from the germline V gene are LNHDA and SQIVND (reference sequence). V trimming: 0 bases; J trimming: 5 bases; junction bases outside the gene matches: 4. This CDR3 spans 15 amino acids. CDR3 protein: CASSIDRDSDQPQHF. CDR3 sequence (DNA): TGTGCCAGTAGTATAGACCGGGACAGCGATCAGCCCCAGCATTTT.

V is TRBV20-1 and J is TRBJ2-1; the match to TRBD2 covers 13 bases. There are 18 residues in the CDR3. V shed 0 bases, J shed 4 bases, and the junction held 9 bases outside the gene matches. Germline values: CDR1 DFQATT, CDR2 SNEGSKA (reference sequence). The CDR3 loop reads CSARDRVTSGGIYNEQFF. CDR3 coding DNA: TGCAGTGCTAGAGATCGAGTGACTAGCGGGGGGATATACAATGAGCAGTTCTTC.

There are a few counts of this clonotype. This chain connects TRBV20-1 to TRBJ2-3; the match to TRBD2 covers 14 bases. The CDR3 has 16 amino acids. Unmatched junction bases numbered 6, after V lost 4 bases and J lost 3 bases. CDR1 DFQATT and CDR2 SNEGSKA come from the germline V gene (reference sequence). Here the CDR3 reads CSAMTSGGAVTDTQYF. The CDR3 nucleotides read TGCAGTGCTATGACTAGCGGGGGGGCCGTTACAGATACGCAGTATTTT.

This chain joins TRBV7-2 and TRBJ1-6; D unresolved. The germline CDR1 and CDR2 sequences are SGHTA and FQGNSA. V lost 2 bases and J lost 9, with 11 bases in between. This CDR3 contains 14 residues. In DNA form, the CDR3 reads TGTGCCAGCAGCTTATCGCGTCAGAGTTCACCCCTCCACTTT. This codes for CASSLSRQSSPLHF. Complete variable domain (other parts from reference TRBV7-2 and TRBJ1-6): GAGVSQSPSNKVTEKGKDVELRCDPISGHTALYWYRQSLGQGLEFLIYFQGNSAPDKSGLPSDRFSAERTGGSVSTLTIQRTQQEDSAVYLCASSLSRQSSPLHFGNGTRLTVT.

This clonotype was detected only a few times. V usage is TRBV5-1 and J usage is TRBJ1-4, with TRBD1 as a possible D gene (5 bases). V lost 7 bases, J lost 4 bases, and 11 bases lay in between. CDR1 is SGHRS, CDR2 YFSETQ, per germline. The CDR3 runs 13 residues. The CDR3 loop reads CASAGANNEKLFF. CDR3 DNA: TGCGCCAGCGCCGGGGCCAATAATGAAAAACTGTTTTTT.

CDR3 bases: TGTGCCAGTAGCGATCTGACTAGGACGGCTGGAAACACCATATATTTT. As protein: CASSDLTRTAGNTIYF. The gene calls are TRBV19 and TRBJ1-3; no reliable D call. Germline V gene sequence: CDR1 LNHDA, CDR2 SQIVND (reference sequence). The V gene lost 6 bases and the J gene lost 2 bases, with 17 bases spanning the gap. This CDR3 spans 16 amino acids. Full variable domain (remainder filled in from reference TRBV19 and TRBJ1-3): DGGITQSPKYLFRKEGQNVTLSCEQNLNHDAMYWYRQDPGQGLRLIYYSQIVNDFQKGDIAEGYSVSREKKESFPLTVTSAQKNPTAFYLCASSDLTRTAGNTIYFGEGSWLTVV.

This clonotype was counted ten times or more. CDR3 coding DNA: TGCGCCAGCAGCCTCCAGGGGACCCAATTGAGTAATGAGCAGTTCTTC. This translates into CASSLQGTQLSNEQFF. The J gene is TRBJ2-1, the V gene TRBV5-1; tentative D call: TRBD1 (6 bases). Trimming left V 4 bases short and J 7 bases short, with 21 bases between. Germline V CDR1 and CDR2: SGHRS, YFSETQ. The CDR3 consists of 16 residues.

In its sample, this clonotype was seen a few times. The V call is TRBV7-9, the J call TRBJ2-7; 8 bases are shared with TRBD1. The J segment lost 5 bases and the V segment lost 5 bases, leaving 17 bases of the junction unmatched. In germline, CDR1 is SEHNR, CDR2 FQNEAQ (reference sequence). This CDR3 is 17 amino acids long. Here the CDR3 reads CASSPATPDRATDEQYF. The CDR3 DNA reads TGTGCCAGCAGCCCAGCCACCCCGGACAGGGCTACGGACGAGCAGTACTTC. Together with reference TRBV7-9 and TRBJ2-7, the CDR3 gives the full variable domain: DTGVSQNPRHKITKRGQNVTFRCDPISEHNRLYWYRQTLGQGPEFLTYFQNEAQLEKSRLLSDRFSAERPKGSFSTLEIQRTEQGDSAMYLCASSPATPDRATDEQYFGPGTRLTVT.

This clonotype was found a few times. The chain has TRBV4-1 and TRBJ2-5; possible D gene TRBD2, 6 bases. The CDR3 is made up of 15 amino acids. CDR1 and CDR2 (germline): MGHRA, YSYEKL. Trimming removed 0 bases from V and 6 bases from J, with 14 bases in between. The CDR3 DNA reads as TGCGCCAGCAGCCAAGATTTGGAGGGGTGGAAGACCCAGTACTTC. This codes for CASSQDLEGWKTQYF.

Many counts were recorded for this clonotype. V gene TRBV12-3 or TRBV12-4 combines with J gene TRBJ1-4; 7 positions agree with TRBD1. V was pared by 5 bases and J by 3 bases, with 9 bases of the junction left unmatched. The CDR3 extends over 16 amino acids. The CDR3 here is CASSPFGTVPNEKLFF. The CDR3 DNA follows: TGTGCCAGCAGTCCATTTGGGACAGTCCCTAATGAAAAACTGTTTTTT.

This clonotype was observed once. The chain links TRBV5-1 to TRBJ1-4; D remains ambiguous. Germline CDR1 SGHRS, CDR2 YFSETQ. Trimming took 0 bases from V and 7 from J, leaving 13 bases between them. This CDR3 spans 15 amino acids. CDR3 DNA sequence: TGCGCCAGCAGCTTGGACAGCCGGGGATCTGAAAAACTGTTTTTT. This codes for CASSLDSRGSEKLFF.